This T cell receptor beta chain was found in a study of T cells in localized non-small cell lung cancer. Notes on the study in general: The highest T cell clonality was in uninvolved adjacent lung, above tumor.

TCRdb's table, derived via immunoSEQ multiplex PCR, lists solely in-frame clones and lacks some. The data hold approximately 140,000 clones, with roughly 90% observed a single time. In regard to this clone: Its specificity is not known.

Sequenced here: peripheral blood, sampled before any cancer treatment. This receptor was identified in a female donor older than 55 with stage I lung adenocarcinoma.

CDR3 amino acids: CASSQLTGVDSNQPQHF. CDR3 coding DNA: TGTGCCAGCAGCCAGCTGACAGGAGTCGATAGCAATCAGCCCCAGCATTTT. The genes are TRBV4-2 and TRBJ1-5; weak D call: TRBD1 (6 bases). This CDR3 spans 17 amino acids. CDR1 is LGHNA and CDR2 is YNFKEQ in the germline V gene. Trimming took off 3 bases at V and 0 bases at J, with 15 bases between the two ends.